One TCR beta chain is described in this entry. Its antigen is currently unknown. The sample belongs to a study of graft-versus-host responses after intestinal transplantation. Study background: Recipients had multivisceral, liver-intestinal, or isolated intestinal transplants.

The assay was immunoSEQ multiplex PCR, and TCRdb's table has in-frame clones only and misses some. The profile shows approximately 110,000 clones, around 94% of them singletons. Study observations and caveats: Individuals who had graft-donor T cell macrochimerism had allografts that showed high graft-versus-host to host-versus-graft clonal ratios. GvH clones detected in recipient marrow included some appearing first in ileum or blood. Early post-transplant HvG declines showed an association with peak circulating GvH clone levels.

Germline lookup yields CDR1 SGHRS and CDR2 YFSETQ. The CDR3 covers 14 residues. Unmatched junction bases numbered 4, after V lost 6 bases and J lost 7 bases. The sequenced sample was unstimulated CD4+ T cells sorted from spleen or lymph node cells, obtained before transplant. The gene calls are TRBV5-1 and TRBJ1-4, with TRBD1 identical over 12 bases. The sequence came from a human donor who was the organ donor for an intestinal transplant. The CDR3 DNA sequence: TGCGCCAGCACCCGGGACAGGGGGCGTGAAAAACTGTTTTTT. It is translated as CASTRDRGREKLFF.